This passage covers 16 T cell receptor beta chains from one sample sequenced in a study of cytomegalovirus exposure and HLA in healthy donors. Amplification used 60 Vbeta primers and 13 Jbeta primers. Using immunoSEQ multiplex PCR, the repertoire was profiled, and TCRdb retains in-frame clones only, with some absent. This table lists just over 150,000 clones. The sample was PBMCs. The receptors were gathered from a woman in her fifties or sixties in good health and CMV-seronegative.

J is TRBJ1-2 and V is TRBV7-9, with 8 bases identical to TRBD1. After removal of 3 bases from V and 7 bases from J, the junction contained 4 bases not matched to a gene. Germline V lookup: CDR1 SEHNR, CDR2 FQNEAQ (reference sequence). The CDR3 spans 13 residues. The CDR3 bases are TGTGCCAGCAGCTTGGACAGGGATGGTGGCTACACCTTC. Translating it yields CASSLDRDGGYTF.

V is TRBV27 and J is TRBJ2-3, with 8 bases that match TRBD2. Germline V CDR1 and CDR2: MNHEY, SMNVEV (reference sequence). The ends lost 6 bases at V and 2 bases at J; junction bases unmatched: 13. The CDR3 covers 17 residues. CDR3 protein: CASSQRGSMTPTDTQYF. DNA for the CDR3: TGTGCCAGCAGCCAGCGGGGGAGCATGACCCCCACAGATACGCAGTATTTT.

CDR3 DNA sequence: TGCGCCAGCAGCGCGGGAAGGAACACTGAAGCTTTCTTT. As protein: CASSAGRNTEAFF. This rearrangement joins TRBV4-1 to TRBJ1-1, with D unresolved. The CDR3 is made up of 13 amino acids. CDR1 is MGHRA, CDR2 YSYEKL, per germline. The germline V and J ends were trimmed by 5 bases and 1 base, with 8 bases remaining between them.

The V call is TRBV6-1, the J call TRBJ2-7, with D possibly being TRBD2 (7 bases). Trimming left V 2 bases short and J 4 bases short, with 18 bases between. CDR3 size: 16 residues. The germline CDR1 and CDR2 sequences are MNHNS and SASEGT. DNA for the CDR3: TGTGCCAGCAGTGAAAGCAAAGGGGGAGGGTATTACGAGCAGTACTTC. This sequence encodes CASSESKGGGYYEQYF.

The rearrangement links TRBV7-3 to TRBJ2-3, with a possible D match to TRBD1 (6 bases). Trimming stripped 1 base from V and 4 bases from J, with 6 bases between. Germline CDR1 is SGHTA and CDR2 is FQGTGA. The CDR3 has 13 residues. DNA of the CDR3: TGTGCCAGCAGCTTAAACAGGGCAGATACGCAGTATTTT. Its translation is CASSLNRADTQYF.

The V and J genes are TRBV18 and TRBJ1-1; D is uncertain. Trimming stripped 6 bases from V and 0 bases from J, with 11 bases between. The CDR3 runs 14 residues. The germline gives CDR1 KGHSH, CDR2 LQKENI. The CDR3 coding sequence is TGTGCCAGCTCTACGCGGCAGCTGAACACTGAAGCTTTCTTT. Amino acid sequence: CASSTRQLNTEAFF.

The CDR3 is CASSKRPWGLSYEQYF. The CDR3, as DNA: TGTGCCAGCAGCAAACGACCGTGGGGCCTATCCTACGAGCAGTACTTC. V usage is TRBV21-1 and J usage is TRBJ2-7; the table assigns TRBD1, which was not confirmed against the DNA. TRBV21-1 is deemed a pseudogene. This CDR3 spans 16 amino acids.

This chain connects TRBV6-5 to TRBJ2-5; D is perhaps TRBD2 (5 bases). The germline V gene has CDR1 MNHEY and CDR2 SVGAGI. The CDR3 runs 13 residues. V was shortened by 8 bases and J by 9 bases, with 19 bases between the two germline ends. The CDR3 region is CASSATGISAQYF. The CDR3, as DNA: TGTGCCAGCTCAGCGACGGGGATTTCGGCCCAGTACTTC.

The chain carries TRBV19 and TRBJ1-1, with no clear D. The V gene's germline CDR1 is LNHDA and CDR2 SQIVND (reference sequence). The ends were cut back, 0 bases at V and 5 bases at J, with 7 bases in the middle. The CDR3 has 13 amino acids. CDR3 sequence: CASSIDRRTEAFF. The CDR3 DNA reads TGTGCCAGTAGTATAGATAGGCGGACTGAAGCTTTCTTT.

This chain connects TRBV19 to TRBJ1-1; 7 bases fit TRBD1. The ends lost 6 bases at V and 4 bases at J; junction bases unmatched: 17. CDR1 is LNHDA, CDR2 SQIVND, per germline (reference sequence). The CDR3 is made up of 17 amino acids. Here the CDR3 reads CASRDPPATGRVTEAFF. As DNA, the CDR3 is TGTGCCAGTAGAGACCCCCCTGCGACAGGGAGAGTCACTGAAGCTTTCTTT.

The chain is built from TRBV6-6 and TRBJ1-2; D not resolved. Germline V lookup: CDR1 MNHNY, CDR2 SVGAGI (reference sequence). The CDR3 loop spans 11 amino acids. V lost 9 bases and J 4 bases, leaving 9 bases between the germline ends. The CDR3, as DNA: TGTGCCAGTACAGATTTCTATGGCTACACCTTC. Residues: CASTDFYGYTF.

The rearrangement links TRBV5-1 to TRBJ1-1; 8 bases are shared with TRBD1. CDR3 length: 14 residues. J lost 11 bases, V lost 0 bases, and 9 bases had no gene match. Germline lookup yields CDR1 SGHRS and CDR2 YFSETQ. The DNA of the CDR3 is TGCGCCAGCAGCTTGGGGAGAGAGGGGACAGGTGCTTTCTTT. This encodes CASSLGREGTGAFF.

The chain employs TRBV6-4 and TRBJ1-1; 8 positions match TRBD1. The germline V gene has CDR1 MRHNA and CDR2 SNTAGT. CDR3 length equals 13 residues. Trimming cost V 5 bases and J 5 bases; bases outside gene matches: 4. The CDR3 region is CASSPGGTTEAFF. The CDR3 DNA is TGTGCCAGCAGTCCAGGGGGCACGACTGAAGCTTTCTTT.

The rearrangement links TRBV5-1 to TRBJ2-5; 9 bases line up with TRBD2. The last part of the DNA fits TRBJ2-7 better; the J call may be wrong. Per the germline V gene, CDR1 is SGHRS and CDR2 is YFSETQ. This CDR3 contains 17 residues. The CDR3 nucleotides read TGCGCCAGCAGCTTGGTCGGTAGCGGGAGTGTGTCCTACGAGCAGTACTTC. The encoded protein is CASSLVGSGSVSYEQYF.

The rearrangement joins TRBV7-9 to TRBJ1-1; no firm D call. The CDR3 runs to 15 residues. The V gene's germline CDR1 is SEHNR and CDR2 FQNEAQ (reference sequence). V was clipped by 2 bases and J by 0 bases, with 10 bases between them. CDR3 coding DNA: TGTGCCAGCAGCTTACAAGGCGGGCTGAACACTGAAGCTTTCTTT. Its protein product is CASSLQGGLNTEAFF.

The chain has TRBV6-1 and TRBJ1-5, with 7 bases that match TRBD1. There are 15 residues in the CDR3. The germline V gene has CDR1 MNHNS and CDR2 SASEGT. V lost 6 bases, J lost 0 bases, and 5 bases stayed unmatched. The CDR3 loop reads CASRGTADSNQPQHF. The CDR3 DNA reads TGTGCCAGCAGAGGGACAGCCGATAGCAATCAGCCCCAGCATTTT.